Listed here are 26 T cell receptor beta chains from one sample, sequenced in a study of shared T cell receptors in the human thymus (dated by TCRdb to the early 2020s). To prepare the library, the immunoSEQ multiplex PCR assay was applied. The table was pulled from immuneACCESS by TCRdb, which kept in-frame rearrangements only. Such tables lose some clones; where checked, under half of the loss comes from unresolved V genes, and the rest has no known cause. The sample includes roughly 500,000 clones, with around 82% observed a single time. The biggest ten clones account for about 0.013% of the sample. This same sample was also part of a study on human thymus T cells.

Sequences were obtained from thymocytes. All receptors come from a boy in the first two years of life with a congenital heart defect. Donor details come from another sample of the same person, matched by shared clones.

CDR3 residues: CASRYFRDRVWEQYF. The CDR3 DNA reads as TGTGCCAGCAGATACTTCCGGGACAGGGTTTGGGAGCAGTACTTC. The chain carries TRBV27 and TRBJ2-7, with TRBD1 identical over 9 bases. The CDR3 extends over 15 amino acids. Trimming at V came to 6 bases and at J to 7 bases, leaving 13 bases not matched to a gene. CDR1 is MNHEY and CDR2 is SMNVEV in the germline V gene (reference sequence).

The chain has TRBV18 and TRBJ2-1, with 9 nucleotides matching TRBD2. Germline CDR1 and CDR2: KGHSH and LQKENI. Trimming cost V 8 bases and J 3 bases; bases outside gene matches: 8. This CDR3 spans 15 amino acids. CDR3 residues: CASPSRGRVYNEQFF. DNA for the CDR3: TGTGCCAGCCCCTCCCGCGGGAGGGTCTACAATGAGCAGTTCTTC.

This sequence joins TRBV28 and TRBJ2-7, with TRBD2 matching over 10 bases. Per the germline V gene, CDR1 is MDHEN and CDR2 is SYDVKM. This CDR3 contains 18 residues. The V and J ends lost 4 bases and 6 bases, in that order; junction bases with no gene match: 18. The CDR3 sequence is CASSSTTRLAGVGVEQYF. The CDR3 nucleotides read TGTGCCAGCAGTTCTACCACCAGGCTAGCGGGAGTCGGGGTCGAGCAGTACTTC.

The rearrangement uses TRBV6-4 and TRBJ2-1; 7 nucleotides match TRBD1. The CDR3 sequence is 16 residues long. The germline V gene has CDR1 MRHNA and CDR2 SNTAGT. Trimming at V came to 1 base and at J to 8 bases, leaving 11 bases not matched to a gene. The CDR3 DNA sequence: TGTGCCAGCAGTGACTTTAAGGACAGGCCGCCGGATGAGCAGTTCTTC. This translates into CASSDFKDRPPDEQFF.

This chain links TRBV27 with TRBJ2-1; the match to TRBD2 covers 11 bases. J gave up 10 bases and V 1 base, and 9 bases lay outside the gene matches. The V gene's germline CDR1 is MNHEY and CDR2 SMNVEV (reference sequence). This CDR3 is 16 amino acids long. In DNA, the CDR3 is TGTGCCAGCAGTTTATACCGACTAGCGGGATCAGGAGAGCAGTTCTTC. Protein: CASSLYRLAGSGEQFF.

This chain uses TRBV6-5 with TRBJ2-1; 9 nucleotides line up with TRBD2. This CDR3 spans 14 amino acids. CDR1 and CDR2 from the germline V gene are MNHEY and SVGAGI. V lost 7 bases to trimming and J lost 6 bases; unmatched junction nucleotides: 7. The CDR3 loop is CASKGGRGANEQFF. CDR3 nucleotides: TGTGCCAGCAAGGGCGGGAGGGGGGCCAATGAGCAGTTCTTC.

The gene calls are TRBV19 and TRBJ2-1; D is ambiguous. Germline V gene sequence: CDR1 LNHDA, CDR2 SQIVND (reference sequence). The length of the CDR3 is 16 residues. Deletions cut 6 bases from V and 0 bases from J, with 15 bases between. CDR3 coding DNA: TGTGCCAGTAGCTCACGACCCCGGAGCTCCTACAATGAGCAGTTCTTC. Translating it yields CASSSRPRSSYNEQFF.

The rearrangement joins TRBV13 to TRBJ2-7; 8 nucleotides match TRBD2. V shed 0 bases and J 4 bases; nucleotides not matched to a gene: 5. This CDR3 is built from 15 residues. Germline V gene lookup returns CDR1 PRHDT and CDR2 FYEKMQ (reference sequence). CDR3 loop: CASSLGKRGMYEQYF. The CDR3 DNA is TGTGCCAGCAGCTTAGGGAAGCGGGGGATGTACGAGCAGTACTTC.

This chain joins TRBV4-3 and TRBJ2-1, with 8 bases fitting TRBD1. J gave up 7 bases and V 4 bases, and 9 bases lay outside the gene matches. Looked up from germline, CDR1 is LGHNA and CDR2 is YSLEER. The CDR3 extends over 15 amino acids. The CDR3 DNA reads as TGCGCCAGCAGCCTCGTTGGACAGGGAAGGAATGAGCAGTTCTTC. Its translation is CASSLVGQGRNEQFF.

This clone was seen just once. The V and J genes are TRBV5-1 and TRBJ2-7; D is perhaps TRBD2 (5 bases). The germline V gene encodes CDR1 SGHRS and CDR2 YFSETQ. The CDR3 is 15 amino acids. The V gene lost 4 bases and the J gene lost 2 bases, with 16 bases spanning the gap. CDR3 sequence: CASSLLAGEAYEQYF. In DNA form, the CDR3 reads TGCGCCAGCAGCCTCTTGGCGGGCGAGGCCTACGAGCAGTACTTC. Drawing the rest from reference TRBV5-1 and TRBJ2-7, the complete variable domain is KAGVTQTPRYLIKTRGQQVTLSCSPISGHRSVSWYQQTPGQGLQFLFEYFSETQRNKGNFPGRFSGRQFSNSRSEMNVSTLELGDSALYLCASSLLAGEAYEQYFGPGTRLTVT.

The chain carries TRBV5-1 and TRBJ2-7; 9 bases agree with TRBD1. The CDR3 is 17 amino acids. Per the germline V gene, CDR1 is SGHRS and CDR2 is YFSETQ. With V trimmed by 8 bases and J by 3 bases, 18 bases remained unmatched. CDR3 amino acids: CASHRDREERELYEQYF. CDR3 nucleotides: TGCGCCAGTCACCGGGACAGGGAAGAGAGGGAGCTCTACGAGCAGTACTTC.

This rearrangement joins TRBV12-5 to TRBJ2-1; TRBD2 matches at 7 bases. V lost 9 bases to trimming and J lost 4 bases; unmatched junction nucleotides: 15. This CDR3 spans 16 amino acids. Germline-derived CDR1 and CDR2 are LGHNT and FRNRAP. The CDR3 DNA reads TGTGCTAGCCAAATCGAAAGCGGGATGCGGTACAATGAGCAGTTCTTC. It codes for CASQIESGMRYNEQFF.

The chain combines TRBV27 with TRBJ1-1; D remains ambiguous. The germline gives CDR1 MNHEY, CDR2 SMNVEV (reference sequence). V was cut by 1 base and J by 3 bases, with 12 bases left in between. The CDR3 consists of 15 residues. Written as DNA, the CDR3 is TGTGCCAGCAGTTTATTTGGGCCAGGCGACACTGAAGCTTTCTTT. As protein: CASSLFGPGDTEAFF.

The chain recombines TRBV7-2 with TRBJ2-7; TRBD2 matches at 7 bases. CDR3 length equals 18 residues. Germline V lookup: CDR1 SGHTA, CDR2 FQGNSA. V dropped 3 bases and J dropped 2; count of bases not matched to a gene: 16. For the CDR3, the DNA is TGTGCCAGCAGCTTCGGCACTGGGACTACTAGAAAACCCTACGAGCAGTACTTC. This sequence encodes CASSFGTGTTRKPYEQYF. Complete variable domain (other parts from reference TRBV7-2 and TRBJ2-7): GAGVSQSPSNKVTEKGKDVELRCDPISGHTALYWYRQSLGQGLEFLIYFQGNSAPDKSGLPSDRFSAERTGGSVSTLTIQRTQQEDSAVYLCASSFGTGTTRKPYEQYFGPGTRLTVT.

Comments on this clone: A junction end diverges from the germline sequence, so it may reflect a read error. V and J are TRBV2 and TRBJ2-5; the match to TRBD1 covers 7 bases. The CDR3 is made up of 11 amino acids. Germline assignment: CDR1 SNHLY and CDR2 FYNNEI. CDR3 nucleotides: TGTGCCAGCAGTGTTTCTCAGGGGGTTGACTTC. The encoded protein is CASSVSQGVDF.

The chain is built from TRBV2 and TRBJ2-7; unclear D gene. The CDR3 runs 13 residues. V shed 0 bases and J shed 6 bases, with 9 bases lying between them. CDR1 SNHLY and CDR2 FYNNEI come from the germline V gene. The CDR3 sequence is CASSEAVSLEQYF. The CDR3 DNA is TGTGCCAGCAGTGAAGCGGTTAGTCTCGAGCAGTACTTC.

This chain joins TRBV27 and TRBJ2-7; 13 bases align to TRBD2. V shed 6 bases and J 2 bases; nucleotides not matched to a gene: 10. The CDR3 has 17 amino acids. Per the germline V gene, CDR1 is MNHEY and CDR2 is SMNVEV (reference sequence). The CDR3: CASRQRTSGSPPYEQYF. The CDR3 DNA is TGTGCCAGCAGGCAAAGGACTAGCGGGAGCCCGCCCTACGAGCAGTACTTC.

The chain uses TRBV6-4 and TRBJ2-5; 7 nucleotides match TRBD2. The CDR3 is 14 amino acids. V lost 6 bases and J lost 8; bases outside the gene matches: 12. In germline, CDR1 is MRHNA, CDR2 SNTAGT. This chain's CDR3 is CASSPTGGGGTQYF. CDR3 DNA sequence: TGTGCCAGCAGCCCCACTGGCGGCGGGGGAACCCAGTACTTC.

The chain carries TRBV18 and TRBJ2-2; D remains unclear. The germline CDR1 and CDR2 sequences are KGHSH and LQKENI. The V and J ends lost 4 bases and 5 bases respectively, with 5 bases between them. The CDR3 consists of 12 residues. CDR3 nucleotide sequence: TGTGCCAGCTCACAACGGACCGGGGAGCTGTTTTTT. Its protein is CASSQRTGELFF.

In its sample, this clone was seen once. The CDR3 nucleotides read TGTGCCAGCTCACCACCGGTTAACAATTTGAACACTGAAGCTTTCTTT. It translates to CASSPPVNNLNTEAFF. The V gene is TRBV18, the J gene TRBJ1-1, with D uncertain. The CDR3 loop spans 16 amino acids. The germline V and J ends were trimmed by 0 bases and 0 bases, with 11 bases remaining between them. Germline CDR1 reads KGHSH; CDR2 reads LQKENI. Complete variable domain (other parts from reference TRBV18 and TRBJ1-1): NAGVMQNPRHLVRRRGQEARLRCSPMKGHSHVYWYRQLPEEGLKFMVYLQKENIIDESGMPKERFSAEFPKEGPSILRIQQVVRGDSAAYFCASSPPVNNLNTEAFFGQGTRLTVV.

CDR3 amino acids: CASRATGTGSTEAFF. The CDR3 region has the DNA TGTGCCAGCAGAGCAACCGGGACAGGGAGCACTGAAGCTTTCTTT. This chain connects TRBV6-4 to TRBJ1-1, with 9 positions matching TRBD1. Germline V gives CDR1 MRHNA, CDR2 SNTAGT. V lost 6 bases, J lost 4 bases, and 9 bases stayed unmatched. This CDR3 comprises 15 residues.

CDR3 DNA sequence: TGTGCCATCAGTGCCCCAAGGACTAGAGGACCAGATACGCAGTATTTT. It codes for CAISAPRTRGPDTQYF. V usage is TRBV10-3 and J usage is TRBJ2-3, with 7 bases fitting TRBD2. The CDR3 is made up of 16 amino acids. Germline trimming cut 4 bases from V and 4 bases from J; bases unmatched to any gene: 11. CDR1 and CDR2 from the germline V gene are ENHRY and SYGVKD.

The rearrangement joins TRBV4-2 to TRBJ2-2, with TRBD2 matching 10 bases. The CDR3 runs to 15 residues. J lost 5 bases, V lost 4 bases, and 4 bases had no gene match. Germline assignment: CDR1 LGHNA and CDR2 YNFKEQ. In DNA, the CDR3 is TGTGCCAGCAGCCCTAGCGGGAGCGGGACCGGGGAGCTGTTTTTT. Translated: CASSPSGSGTGELFF.

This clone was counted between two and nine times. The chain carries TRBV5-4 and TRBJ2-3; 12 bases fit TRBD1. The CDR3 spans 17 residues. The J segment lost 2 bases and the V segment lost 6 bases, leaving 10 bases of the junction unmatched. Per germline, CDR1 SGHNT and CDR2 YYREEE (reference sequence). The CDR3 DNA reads TGTGCCAGCACGGAGGGACAGGGGGCTCTCCCCACAGATACGCAGTATTTT. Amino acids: CASTEGQGALPTDTQYF.

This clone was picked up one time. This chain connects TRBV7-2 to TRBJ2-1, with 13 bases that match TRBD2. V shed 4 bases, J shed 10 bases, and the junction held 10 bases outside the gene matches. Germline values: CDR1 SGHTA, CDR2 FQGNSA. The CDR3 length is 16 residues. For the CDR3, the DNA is TGTGCCAGCAGCTCCCAGACTAGCGGGAGGCAAGGGGAGCAGTTCTTC. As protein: CASSSQTSGRQGEQFF.

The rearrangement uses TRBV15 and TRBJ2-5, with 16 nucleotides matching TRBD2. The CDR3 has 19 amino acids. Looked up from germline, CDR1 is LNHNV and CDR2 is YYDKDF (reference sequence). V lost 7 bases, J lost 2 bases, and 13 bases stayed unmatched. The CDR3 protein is CATIPGLAGGPRGQETQYF. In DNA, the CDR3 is TGTGCCACCATTCCGGGACTAGCGGGAGGGCCAAGGGGTCAAGAGACCCAGTACTTC.